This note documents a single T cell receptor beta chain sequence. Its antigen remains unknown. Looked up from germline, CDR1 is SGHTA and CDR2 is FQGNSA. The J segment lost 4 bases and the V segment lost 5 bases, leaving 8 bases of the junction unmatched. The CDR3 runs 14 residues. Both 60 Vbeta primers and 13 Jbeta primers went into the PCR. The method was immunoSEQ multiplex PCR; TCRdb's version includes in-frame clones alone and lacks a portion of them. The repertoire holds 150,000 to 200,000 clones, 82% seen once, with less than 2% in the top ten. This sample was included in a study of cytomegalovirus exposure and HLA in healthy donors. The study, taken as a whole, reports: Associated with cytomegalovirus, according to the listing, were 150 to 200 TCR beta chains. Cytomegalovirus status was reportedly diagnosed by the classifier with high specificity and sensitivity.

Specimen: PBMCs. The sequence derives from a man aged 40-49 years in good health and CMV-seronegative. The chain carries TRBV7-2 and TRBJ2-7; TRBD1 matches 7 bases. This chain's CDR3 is CASSPRGPMYEQYF. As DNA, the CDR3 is TGTGCCAGCAGCCCTAGGGGGCCAATGTACGAGCAGTACTTC.